The next 19 T cell receptor beta chains were all read from a single sample in a study of OX40 agonist ivuxolimab in advanced cancers. Measured with immunoSEQ multiplex PCR; TCRdb has only the in-frame clones, and not every one. The sample shows 52,000 or so clones, around 85% of them seen only once. The sequences come from CD4+ or CD8+ T cells sorted from blood, collected in a trial of the OX40 agonist ivuxolimab. These receptor sequences come from an adult with an advanced solid tumor such as melanoma, head and neck, liver or kidney cancer.

The chain employs TRBV7-9 and TRBJ2-2, with D maybe TRBD2 (6 bases). CDR3 size: 14 residues. The V end was cut by 0 bases, the J end by 5 bases, with 7 bases between. Looked up from germline, CDR1 is SEHNR and CDR2 is FQNEAQ (reference sequence). This CDR3 is CASSLAGGTGELFF. CDR3 bases: TGTGCCAGCAGCTTAGCCGGGGGTACCGGGGAGCTGTTTTTT.

This clone was picked up one time. The chain joins TRBV28 to TRBJ2-2; D is unresolved. V shed 3 bases and J shed 0 bases, with 8 bases lying between them. Germline CDR1 MDHEN, CDR2 SYDVKM. The CDR3 is 15 amino acids. DNA of the CDR3: TGTGCCAGCAGTTTGGCGACACCGAACACCGGGGAGCTGTTTTTT. Protein sequence: CASSLATPNTGELFF.

J is TRBJ1-6 and V is TRBV6-5, with D maybe TRBD1 (5 bases). Germline V CDR1 and CDR2: MNHEY, SVGAGI. The CDR3 is made up of 12 amino acids. The V end lost 5 bases, the J end lost 7 bases, and 6 bases lay between the germline ends. The CDR3: CASSEGNSPLHF. CDR3 bases: TGTGCCAGCAGTGAGGGGAATTCACCCCTCCACTTT.

The V call is TRBV15, the J call TRBJ2-5; maybe TRBD1 (6 bases). Germline loops: CDR1 LNHNV, CDR2 YYDKDF (reference sequence). The length of the CDR3 is 15 residues. Trimming stripped 0 bases from V and 5 bases from J, with 13 bases between. CDR3 DNA sequence: TGTGCCACCAGCAGAGAGTTGGGGGCCGGGGAGACCCAGTACTTC. Protein product: CATSRELGAGETQYF.

This chain links TRBV11-3 with TRBJ1-6; possible D gene TRBD1, 6 bases. The CDR3 extends over 15 amino acids. Trimming removed 1 base from V and 7 bases from J, with 11 bases in between. CDR1 is SGHNT and CDR2 is YENEEA in the germline V gene. CDR3: CASSLAATGNSPLHF. The CDR3 coding sequence is TGTGCCAGCAGCTTAGCGGCAACAGGGAATTCACCCCTCCACTTT.

This chain uses TRBV9 with TRBJ2-1, with TRBD2 identical over 7 bases. The J segment lost 9 bases and the V segment lost 5 bases, leaving 14 bases of the junction unmatched. This CDR3 has 15 amino acids. The germline V gene has CDR1 SGDLS and CDR2 YYNGEE. The CDR3 DNA reads as TGTGCCAGCAGTTTCGCCGCGGGAGAGCGGGGTGAGCAGTTCTTC. It encodes CASSFAAGERGEQFF.

The V call is TRBV30, the J call TRBJ2-3; 8 nucleotides match TRBD1. Trimming removed 3 bases from V and 5 bases from J; junction bases left unmatched: 7. This CDR3 contains 14 residues. Germline loops: CDR1 GTSNPN, CDR2 SVGIG (reference sequence). DNA of the CDR3: TGTGCCTGGAGAGACCAGGGGGCGAAAGATACGCAGTATTTT. As protein: CAWRDQGAKDTQYF.

This rearrangement joins TRBV19 to TRBJ2-7; 8 bases fit TRBD1. The CDR3 contains 13 residues. The J segment lost 6 bases and the V segment lost 7 bases, leaving 8 bases of the junction unmatched. CDR1 and CDR2 (germline): LNHDA, SQIVND (reference sequence). CDR3 sequence: CASTRTGKGEQYF. The DNA for the CDR3 is TGTGCCAGTACGAGGACAGGGAAAGGCGAGCAGTACTTC.

In this sample, this clone turned up once. V gene TRBV11-2 combines with J gene TRBJ1-2; 10 bases are a match to TRBD1. V gave up 6 bases and J gave up 8 bases; unmatched junction bases: 9. Germline V gene sequence: CDR1 SGHAT, CDR2 FQNNGV. This CDR3 comprises 14 residues. CDR3 in DNA: TGTGCCAGCAGGGGGACAGGGGCGATCGTCGGCTACACCTTC. It translates to CASRGTGAIVGYTF.

The chain carries TRBV7-3 and TRBJ2-2, with D tentatively TRBD2 (5 bases). The CDR3 covers 15 residues. Trimming shortened V by 5 bases and J by 5 bases, and 15 bases separated the two germline ends. The germline V gene encodes CDR1 SGHTA and CDR2 FQGTGA. CDR3 sequence: CASSRDTRGTGELFF. The CDR3 region has the DNA TGTGCCAGCAGCCGCGACACCCGGGGTACCGGGGAGCTGTTTTTT.

The chain employs TRBV4-1 and TRBJ1-5; 9 bases line up with TRBD1. The trim removed 4 bases at V and 7 bases at J, leaving 5 bases unmatched. The CDR3 loop spans 14 amino acids. Germline V CDR1 and CDR2: MGHRA, YSYEKL. CDR3 residues: CASSRRTGEQPQHF. The CDR3 DNA is TGCGCCAGCAGCCGGAGGACAGGGGAACAGCCCCAGCATTTT.

V and J are TRBV10-3 and TRBJ2-1, with 13 positions matching TRBD2. V lost 7 bases, J lost 8 bases, and 8 bases stayed unmatched. Per the germline V gene, CDR1 is ENHRY and CDR2 is SYGVKD. The CDR3 contains 15 residues. The CDR3 DNA sequence: TGTGCCATCACGAGACTAGCGGGAGGCGGGTATGAGCAGTTCTTC. This translates into CAITRLAGGGYEQFF.

V gene TRBV14 combines with J gene TRBJ2-5; D unclear. V lost 1 base to trimming and J lost 4 bases, with 10 bases between them. The CDR3 runs to 14 residues. Per germline, CDR1 SGHDN and CDR2 FVKESK. CDR3 DNA sequence: TGTGCCAGCAGCCAAGCATTAACAGCAGAGACCCAGTACTTC. It is translated as CASSQALTAETQYF.

The chain employs TRBV4-1 and TRBJ2-6; 13 bases map to TRBD2. V was pared by 2 bases and J by 0 bases, with 7 bases of the junction left unmatched. CDR1 MGHRA and CDR2 YSYEKL come from the germline V gene. The CDR3 consists of 20 residues. In nucleotides, the CDR3 is TGCGCCAGCAGCCAAAAGACTAGCGGGGGGCTGAGCTCTGGGGCCAACGTCCTGACTTTC. Its protein is CASSQKTSGGLSSGANVLTF.

V gene TRBV9 combines with J gene TRBJ2-7, with D perhaps matching TRBD2 (6 bases). CDR1 and CDR2 from the germline V gene are SGDLS and YYNGEE. The germline V and J ends were trimmed by 4 bases and 6 bases, with 20 bases remaining between them. This CDR3 is 15 amino acids long. The CDR3 DNA follows: TGTGCCAGCAGCCCGAAGAGACTAGATGGTGCCGAGCAGTACTTC. Translated, it gives CASSPKRLDGAEQYF.

This clone was recorded once. The chain has TRBV11-2 and TRBJ2-3; 9 nucleotides line up with TRBD1. The CDR3 is 17 residues long. V lost 1 base, J lost 4 bases, and 9 bases stayed unmatched. Germline CDR1 and CDR2: SGHAT and FQNNGV. The CDR3 sequence is CASSLAFGTGTPDTQYF. The DNA for the CDR3 is TGTGCCAGCAGCTTAGCCTTTGGGACAGGGACCCCAGATACGCAGTATTTT.

The DNA of the CDR3 is TGTGCCACCGGAAAATTCACAGATACGCAGTATTTT. Encoded protein: CATGKFTDTQYF. This rearrangement joins TRBV2 to TRBJ2-3; D not resolved. This CDR3 spans 12 amino acids. Trimming removed 10 bases from V and 2 bases from J, with 10 bases in between. Looked up from germline, CDR1 is SNHLY and CDR2 is FYNNEI.

This clone showed up just a few times. The chain combines TRBV27 with TRBJ1-2; D possibly corresponds to TRBD1 (6 bases). Germline V gene data show CDR1 as MNHEY and CDR2 as SMNVEV (reference sequence). The CDR3 spans 11 residues. Trimming took off 8 bases at V and 8 bases at J, with 12 bases between the two ends. The DNA for the CDR3 is TGTGCCAGCGGGGGCGGGGAGGGCTACACCTTC. Amino acids: CASGGGEGYTF.

This CDR3 is CAIGSLDSGRRGQFF. CDR3 nucleotides: TGTGCCATCGGATCTCTAGACAGCGGTAGGCGTGGGCAGTTCTTC. V and J are TRBV10-3 and TRBJ2-1; either TRBD1 or TRBD2 may supply D (5 bases each). V was trimmed by 8 bases and J by 12 bases, leaving 26 bases between them. Germline CDR1 ENHRY, CDR2 SYGVKD. This CDR3 region has 15 residues.